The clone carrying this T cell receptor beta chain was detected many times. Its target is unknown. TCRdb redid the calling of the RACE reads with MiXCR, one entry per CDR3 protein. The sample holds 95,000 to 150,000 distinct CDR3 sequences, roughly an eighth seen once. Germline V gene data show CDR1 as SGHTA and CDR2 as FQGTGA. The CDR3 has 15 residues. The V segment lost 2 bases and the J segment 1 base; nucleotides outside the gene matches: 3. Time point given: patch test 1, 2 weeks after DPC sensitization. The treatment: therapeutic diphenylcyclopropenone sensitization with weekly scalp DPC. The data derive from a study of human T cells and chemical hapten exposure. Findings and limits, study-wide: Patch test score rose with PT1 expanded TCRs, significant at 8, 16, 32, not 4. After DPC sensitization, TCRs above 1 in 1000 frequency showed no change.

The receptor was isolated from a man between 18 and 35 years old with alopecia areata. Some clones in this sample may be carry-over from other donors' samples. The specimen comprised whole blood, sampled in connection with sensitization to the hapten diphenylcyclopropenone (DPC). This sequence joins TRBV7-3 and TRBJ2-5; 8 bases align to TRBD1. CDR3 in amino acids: CASSLGGTGQETQYF. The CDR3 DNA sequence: TGTGCCAGCAGCTTAGGGGGGACAGGCCAAGAGACCCAGTACTTC.